The 28 T cell receptor beta chains given below trace back to one sample, sequenced in a study of T cell responses to AZD1222 COVID-19 vaccine. Here immunoSEQ multiplex PCR was the method, and the copy in TCRdb shows in-frame clones only, minus some. The sample lists about 130,000 clones; 70% to 90% were seen once. The sequencing here drew on peripheral blood, taken 28 days after the second AZD1222 dose. The receptors come from an adult who received the AZD1222 COVID-19 vaccine.

The chain employs TRBV5-8 and TRBJ1-1; no clear D gene. The CDR3 covers 13 residues. With 1 base removed from V and 0 bases from J, the gap between germline ends came to 4 bases. Germline assignment: CDR1 SGHTS and CDR2 YDEGEE. The CDR3 DNA sequence: TGTGCCAGCAGCTTGCAAATGAACACTGAAGCTTTCTTT. It yields the protein CASSLQMNTEAFF.

V usage is TRBV14 and J usage is TRBJ1-2; D remains ambiguous. Trimming took off 4 bases at V and 7 bases at J, with 13 bases between the two ends. Germline CDR1 SGHDN, CDR2 FVKESK. The CDR3 consists of 13 residues. The CDR3 DNA sequence: TGTGCCAGCAGCCTATGGACCGCGACTGGCTACACCTTC. It specifies CASSLWTATGYTF.

This clone was observed a single time. The V call is TRBV5-6, the J call TRBJ2-5; D is unresolved. The V and J ends lost 2 bases and 5 bases respectively, with 4 bases between them. The CDR3 runs 11 residues. Per germline, CDR1 SGHDT and CDR2 YYEEEE. CDR3 loop: CASSFGETQYF. As DNA, the CDR3 is TGTGCCAGCAGCTTCGGGGAGACCCAGTACTTC.

V usage is TRBV14 and J usage is TRBJ2-1; D unresolved. In germline, CDR1 is SGHDN, CDR2 FVKESK. V shed 0 bases and J shed 3 bases, with 9 bases lying between them. This CDR3 comprises 15 residues. CDR3 nucleotides: TGTGCCAGCAGCCAAGACAGCTTAGACTACAATGAGCAGTTCTTC. The encoded protein is CASSQDSLDYNEQFF.

J is TRBJ2-1 and V is TRBV9, with D perhaps TRBD2 (5 bases). The V gene's germline CDR1 is SGDLS and CDR2 YYNGEE. The CDR3 is 12 residues long. Trimming left V 0 bases short and J 9 bases short, with 7 bases between. CDR3 DNA sequence: TGTGCCAGCAGCGTAGCGGAGGCTGAGCAGTTCTTC. Its translation is CASSVAEAEQFF. Combining the CDR3 with reference TRBV9 and TRBJ2-1 gives the whole variable domain DSGVTQTPKHLITATGQRVTLRCSPRSGDLSVYWYQQSLDQGLQFLIQYYNGEERAKGNILERFSAQQFPDLHSELNLSSLELGDSALYFCASSVAEAEQFFGPGTRLTVL.

J is TRBJ1-1 and V is TRBV4-1, with D hard to call. Germline V lookup: CDR1 MGHRA, CDR2 YSYEKL. The CDR3 loop spans 13 amino acids. The V and J ends lost 1 base and 11 bases respectively, with 14 bases between them. This CDR3 reads CASSQGWSGNAFF. The CDR3 DNA sequence: TGCGCCAGCAGCCAAGGGTGGTCGGGGAACGCTTTCTTT.

This chain uses TRBV15 with TRBJ2-7, with unresolved D. Germline V CDR1 and CDR2: LNHNV, YYDKDF (reference sequence). V dropped 1 base and J dropped 3 bases, with 4 bases sitting between them. The CDR3 consists of 12 residues. CDR3 region: CATSRGGYEQYF. As DNA, the CDR3 is TGTGCCACCAGCAGAGGGGGCTACGAGCAGTACTTC. The full variable domain, in which reference TRBV15 and TRBJ2-7 provide the parts outside the CDR3, is DAMVIQNPRYQVTQFGKPVTLSCSQTLNHNVMYWYQQKSSQAPKLLFHYYDKDFNNEADTPDNFQSRRPNTSFCFLDIRSPGLGDTAMYLCATSRGGYEQYFGPGTRLTVT.

The chain couples TRBV5-4 to TRBJ2-5; 9 nucleotides line up with TRBD2. The junction had 8 bases not matched to a gene; V was cut back by 4 bases and J by 4 bases. The CDR3 length is 15 residues. Per the germline V gene, CDR1 is SGHNT and CDR2 is YYREEE (reference sequence). The CDR3 DNA reads TGTGCCAGCAGCACCTGGGCGGGAGGGGGAGAGACCCAGTACTTC. Translated, it gives CASSTWAGGGETQYF. The full variable domain, with the rest looked up from reference TRBV5-4 and TRBJ2-5, is ETGVTQSPTHLIKTRGQQVTLRCSSQSGHNTVSWYQQALGQGPQFIFQYYREEENGRGNFPPRFSGLQFPNYSSELNVNALELDDSALYLCASSTWAGGGETQYFGPGTRLLVL.

V is TRBV5-1 and J is TRBJ2-3, with D unclear. Per the germline V gene, CDR1 is SGHRS and CDR2 is YFSETQ. The ends were cut back, 0 bases at V and 3 bases at J, with 8 bases in the middle. CDR3 length: 14 amino acids. The CDR3 here is CASSLGGLTDTQYF. In DNA, the CDR3 is TGCGCCAGCAGCTTGGGTGGGTTAACAGATACGCAGTATTTT.

V is TRBV5-1 and J is TRBJ2-6; 7 positions agree with TRBD2. CDR3 length: 18 residues. Germline V gives CDR1 SGHRS, CDR2 YFSETQ. V shed 4 bases, J shed 0 bases, and the junction held 10 bases outside the gene matches. The CDR3 protein is CASSPGGGPYSGANVLTF. The CDR3 DNA reads TGCGCCAGCAGCCCGGGAGGTGGACCTTACTCTGGGGCCAACGTCCTGACTTTC.

The gene calls are TRBV3-1 (or the pseudogene TRBV3-2) and TRBJ2-1; D could derive from TRBD1 or TRBD2 (5 bases each). This CDR3 is 16 amino acids long. Germline values: CDR1 LGHDT, CDR2 YNNKEL (reference sequence). Trimming took off 4 bases at V and 5 bases at J, with 18 bases between the two ends. CDR3 coding DNA: TGTGCCAGCAGCCTAAGAGGGGTAGCCTCGCACAATGAGCAGTTCTTC. Its protein is CASSLRGVASHNEQFF.

V usage is TRBV18 and J usage is TRBJ2-7; 10 bases match TRBD1. V shed 5 bases, J shed 3 bases, and the junction held 7 bases outside the gene matches. The V gene's germline CDR1 is KGHSH and CDR2 LQKENI. CDR3 length equals 15 residues. The CDR3 here is CASSSSGQGFYEQYF. The DNA of the CDR3 is TGTGCCAGCTCAAGCTCGGGACAGGGGTTCTACGAGCAGTACTTC.

J is TRBJ1-1 and V is TRBV5-1, with 8 bases aligning to TRBD1. Germline V gives CDR1 SGHRS, CDR2 YFSETQ. The V gene end was trimmed by 3 bases and the J gene end by 1 base; junction bases not matched to a gene: 5. The CDR3 is 15 amino acids. CDR3 in DNA: TGCGCCAGCAGCTCGATCGGACAGGGGAACACTGAAGCTTTCTTT. It is translated as CASSSIGQGNTEAFF.

The chain has TRBV27 and TRBJ2-2, with D tentatively TRBD2 (6 bases). Trimming shortened V by 4 bases and J by 6 bases, and 18 bases separated the two germline ends. CDR3 length equals 16 residues. The germline V gene encodes CDR1 MNHEY and CDR2 SMNVEV (reference sequence). The CDR3 here is CASSSFVTGEAGELFF. CDR3 DNA sequence: TGTGCCAGCAGTTCCTTCGTAACGGGAGAGGCCGGGGAGCTGTTTTTT.

The chain recombines TRBV10-1 with TRBJ2-7, with 7 bases identical to TRBD2. Looked up from germline, CDR1 is WNHNN and CDR2 is SYGVQD (reference sequence). J gave up 2 bases and V 4 bases, and 11 bases lay outside the gene matches. This CDR3 is 16 amino acids long. CDR3 in amino acids: CASSGSLGAGAYEQYF. CDR3 in DNA: TGCGCCAGCAGTGGCTCCCTAGGGGCGGGAGCCTACGAGCAGTACTTC.

The J gene is TRBJ2-2, the V gene TRBV9; tentatively, D is TRBD1 (5 bases). CDR1 SGDLS and CDR2 YYNGEE come from the germline V gene. V was trimmed by 4 bases and J by 1 base, leaving 8 bases between them. This CDR3 comprises 14 residues. The CDR3 DNA is TGTGCCAGCAGCCTAGACAGGAACACCGGGGAGCTGTTTTTT. Its translation: CASSLDRNTGELFF.

The V and J genes are TRBV6-5 and TRBJ2-1; D is undetermined. V gave up 8 bases and J gave up 0 bases, with 14 bases separating them. The CDR3 length is 15 residues. Germline V gene data show CDR1 as MNHEY and CDR2 as SVGAGI. CDR3 residues: CASAEWASSYNEQFF. In nucleotides, the CDR3 is TGTGCCAGCGCGGAGTGGGCGAGCTCCTACAATGAGCAGTTCTTC.

The chain carries TRBV6-1 and TRBJ2-7, with D perhaps TRBD1 (5 bases). The CDR3 runs 15 residues. V lost 3 bases to trimming and J lost 5 bases, with 17 bases between them. Germline loops: CDR1 MNHNS, CDR2 SASEGT. The CDR3, as DNA: TGTGCCAGCAGTGATGGGGCAGGAGAAAAGGACGAGCAGTACTTC. Protein product: CASSDGAGEKDEQYF.

The J gene is TRBJ1-1, the V gene TRBV18; D call uncertain. Between the trimmed V and J ends, which lost 6 bases and 8 bases, there was a span of 19 bases. CDR3 length: 14 amino acids. Germline V gene data show CDR1 as KGHSH and CDR2 as LQKENI. CDR3 region: CASSPPSDGGEAFF. As DNA, the CDR3 is TGTGCCAGCTCCCCCCCCAGCGACGGAGGAGAAGCTTTCTTT.

The genes are TRBV24-1 and TRBJ2-5; maybe TRBD1 (6 bases). Germline V gene sequence: CDR1 KGHDR, CDR2 SFDVKD. V dropped 4 bases and J dropped 5 bases, with 13 bases sitting between them. CDR3 length: 14 residues. CDR3 sequence reads: CATSDPRGLETQYF. DNA of the CDR3: TGTGCCACCAGTGACCCCAGGGGTCTGGAGACCCAGTACTTC.

The V call is TRBV5-4, the J call TRBJ2-1; D is unresolved. The V end was cut by 1 base, the J end by 6 bases, with 8 bases between. The CDR3 has 13 residues. CDR1 and CDR2 from the germline V gene are SGHNT and YYREEE (reference sequence). CDR3 sequence: CASSLSRVNEQFF. The CDR3 coding sequence is TGTGCCAGCAGCTTGAGTAGGGTCAATGAGCAGTTCTTC.

This clone showed up just once. This chain uses TRBV3-1 (or the pseudogene TRBV3-2) with TRBJ2-7; 14 bases match TRBD2. The germline V gene encodes CDR1 LGHDT and CDR2 YNNKEL (reference sequence). The CDR3 extends over 16 amino acids. Losses at the gene ends were 4 bases for V and 2 bases for J; bases not matched to a gene: 4. The DNA of the CDR3 is TGTGCCAGCAGCCCTAGACTAGCGGGGGGGCCCTACGAGCAGTACTTC. Translation gives CASSPRLAGGPYEQYF.

The chain joins TRBV7-9 to TRBJ1-2, with 7 bases matching TRBD1. The CDR3 length is 14 residues. The V gene's germline CDR1 is SEHNR and CDR2 FQNEAQ (reference sequence). The V and J ends lost 6 bases and 6 bases, in that order; junction bases with no gene match: 10. The chain's CDR3 is CASRMVQGMDGYTF. CDR3 sequence (DNA): TGTGCCAGCAGAATGGTACAGGGGATGGATGGCTACACCTTC.

The chain has TRBV7-9 and TRBJ1-1; D not certain. The CDR3 sequence is 12 residues long. Germline loops: CDR1 SEHNR, CDR2 FQNEAQ (reference sequence). V was clipped by 6 bases and J by 11 bases, with 16 bases between them. The CDR3 reads CASRPDPVRAFF. The CDR3 coding sequence is TGTGCCAGCAGACCTGACCCTGTTCGGGCTTTCTTT.

This chain links TRBV4-2 with TRBJ1-5; no clear D gene. The CDR3 extends over 15 amino acids. Trimming left V 1 base short and J 3 bases short, with 10 bases between. Germline V gives CDR1 LGHNA, CDR2 YNFKEQ. Here the CDR3 reads CASSQGKGINQPQHF. DNA of the CDR3: TGTGCCAGCAGCCAAGGAAAGGGCATCAATCAGCCCCAGCATTTT.

Comments on this clone: A read error is likely here: a far larger clone is one base away. The CDR3 is CASGTGNTGELFF. For the CDR3, the DNA is TGTGCCAGTGGGACAGGGAACACCGGGGAGCTGTTTTTT. This chain uses TRBV2 with TRBJ2-2, with 8 bases identical to TRBD1. V gave up 9 bases and J gave up 1 base; unmatched junction bases: 1. Germline V CDR1 and CDR2: SNHLY, FYNNEI. The CDR3 runs to 13 residues.

The chain carries TRBV19 and TRBJ1-1, with D tentatively TRBD1 (5 bases). The CDR3 totals 14 residues. Germline values: CDR1 LNHDA, CDR2 SQIVND (reference sequence). Trimming shortened V by 7 bases and J by 1 base, and 13 bases separated the two germline ends. CDR3: CASKRGFGNTEAFF. CDR3 sequence (DNA): TGTGCCAGTAAAAGGGGCTTTGGGAACACTGAAGCTTTCTTT.

The count of this clone is one. CDR3 in DNA: TGTGCCAGCAGCCCTAGGAGGGGGACCCCCGGGGAGCTGTTTTTT. Translated, it gives CASSPRRGTPGELFF. The chain couples TRBV5-4 to TRBJ2-2, with D possibly being TRBD1 or TRBD2 (6 bases each). Trimming took 4 bases from V and 6 from J, leaving 16 bases between them. CDR1 is SGHNT, CDR2 YYREEE, per germline (reference sequence). The CDR3 contains 15 residues.